This is a list of T cell receptor beta chains from one sample in a study of T cell changes during pregnancy in multiple sclerosis. The assay was immunoSEQ multiplex PCR, and TCRdb's table has in-frame clones only and misses some. The table has around 50,000 clones, over 85% seen once. Here the sequenced sample was CD4+ T cells from peripheral blood mononuclear cells, taken in the first trimester of pregnancy. All receptors derive from a female donor with multiple sclerosis, enrolled in a pregnancy study. Each CDR3 is given with its conserved first and last residue. A D gene is named only where the DNA matches it firmly. Not all rows give a size; the values are once, few, many and, for expanded clones, a class.

cdr3_nt	cdr3_aa	clone_size	cdr3_length	d_call	j_call	v_call
TGCAGCGTTGGGGCAGCAGGGGAGACCCAGTACTTC	CSVGAAGETQYF	-	12	-	TRBJ2-5	TRBV29-1
TGTGCCAGCAGCTTAGGTACAGGGATTGGCACTGAAGCTTTCTTT	CASSLGTGIGTEAFF	-	15	-	TRBJ1-1	TRBV7-6
TGTGCCAGCAGCTTAGCTGCTAGCGGGGGGGCCTTGTATACGCAGTATTTT	CASSLAASGGALYTQYF	-	17	TRBD2	TRBJ2-3	TRBV7-2
TGTGCCAGCAGCCCGGGGGGTCGTTTCGACGAGCAGTACTTC	CASSPGGRFDEQYF	-	14	TRBD2	TRBJ2-7	TRBV7-3
TGTGCCTATAAAGCGGAGAGCTCCTACAATGAGCAGTTCTTC	CAYKAESSYNEQFF	-	14	-	TRBJ2-1	TRBV30
TGTGCCAGCAGCTGGGGGGGACAGGGTGGCGGCTACACCTTC	CASSWGGQGGGYTF	once	14	TRBD1	TRBJ1-2	TRBV11-2
TGCGCCAGCGCGGGACAGGGAGGACGACAGCCCCAGCATTTT	CASAGQGGRQPQHF	-	14	TRBD1	TRBJ1-5	TRBV10-2
TGTGCCAGCAGTGAACGACAGGGGGTACTATCGATGGCTGAAGCTTTCTTT	CASSERQGVLSMAEAFF	-	17	TRBD1	TRBJ1-1	TRBV2
TGTGCCATCCCAGTCTCCTATAATTCACCCCTCCACTTT	CAIPVSYNSPLHF	-	13	-	TRBJ1-6	TRBV27
TGTGCCAGCAGCCGGACACTGAGCTCCTACGAGCAGTACTTC	CASSRTLSSYEQYF	-	14	-	TRBJ2-7	TRBV7-2
TGTGCCAGCAGCTTGGGTCCGGAGCGGGGGGCAGATACGCAGTATTTT	CASSLGPERGADTQYF	-	16	TRBD2	TRBJ2-3	TRBV5-4
TGTGCCAGCAGCATGGGACAGGTTAACGAGCAGTACTTC	CASSMGQVNEQYF	-	13	TRBD1	TRBJ2-7	TRBV7-8
TGCGCCAGCAGCCAAGAACCCGGGACAGGGCTATACGAGCAGTACTTC	CASSQEPGTGLYEQYF	-	16	TRBD1	TRBJ2-7	TRBV4-1
TGTGCCAGCAGCTTAGCTACGGGGGGGCTTAATGAGCAGTTCTTC	CASSLATGGLNEQFF	-	15	TRBD2	TRBJ2-1	TRBV11-1
TGCGCCAGCAGCGGCGGGACTAGCGGGGGGATTGTGTCCTACGAGCAGTACTTC	CASSGGTSGGIVSYEQYF	-	18	TRBD2	TRBJ2-7	TRBV5-1
TGTGCCAGCCTTACGGGACTATATTTCACAGATACGCAGTATTTT	CASLTGLYFTDTQYF	-	15	TRBD2	TRBJ2-3	TRBV6-1
TGTGCCAGTAGTACAGTATCGTTCACAGATACGCAGTATTTT	CASSTVSFTDTQYF	-	14	-	TRBJ2-3	TRBV19
TGCAGTGCCATCAGGAACACTGAAGCTTTCTTT	CSAIRNTEAFF	-	11	-	TRBJ1-1	TRBV20-1
TGTGCCAGCAGCTCGGGACAGGGGGGTAAAAATGAGCAGTTCTTC	CASSSGQGGKNEQFF	-	15	TRBD1	TRBJ2-1	TRBV11-3
TGTGCCAGCAGCGGCAAACAGTTGCCTACAGATACGCAGTATTTT	CASSGKQLPTDTQYF	-	15	-	TRBJ2-3	TRBV11-2
TGTGCCAGCTCACCAGAGGGTTGGCAGCCCCAGCATTTT	CASSPEGWQPQHF	-	13	-	TRBJ1-5	TRBV18
TGTGCCAGCAGCTTTTTGGACAGGGGGGTGCAGTTCTTC	CASSFLDRGVQFF	-	13	TRBD1	TRBJ2-1	TRBV9
TGTGCCAGCAGCCGGGACAGCATCGAGCAGTACTTC	CASSRDSIEQYF	-	12	TRBD1	TRBJ2-7	TRBV2
TGTGCCAGCAGCTTGGGGGCAGGGAAAGAGACCCAGTACTTC	CASSLGAGKETQYF	-	14	-	TRBJ2-5	TRBV11-2
TGTGCCAGCAGCCTCAAGACAGGGTCGGGCTACACCTTC	CASSLKTGSGYTF	-	13	TRBD1	TRBJ1-2	TRBV2
TGTGCCAGCAGCTTGGGGCGAAGGTCGGGCTACGAGCAGTACTTC	CASSLGRRSGYEQYF	-	15	-	TRBJ2-7	TRBV13
TGTGCCAGCGGGCGGGGGACCCAAGAGACCCAGTACTTC	CASGRGTQETQYF	-	13	TRBD2	TRBJ2-5	TRBV7-2
TGTGCCAGCAGCTTGCAGGACAGTCTCTACGAGCAGTACTTC	CASSLQDSLYEQYF	-	14	-	TRBJ2-7	TRBV5-5
TGTGCCAGCAGATCGACAGGGGGCGCCCGTGGCTACACCTTC	CASRSTGGARGYTF	-	14	TRBD1	TRBJ1-2	TRBV5-4
TGCGCCAGCAGCCCCCGTGGAGGGCAGCTTCAGCCCCAGCATTTT	CASSPRGGQLQPQHF	-	15	-	TRBJ1-5	TRBV5-1
TGTGCCAGCAGCCACACCGGACAGGGGCATGGCTACACCTTC	CASSHTGQGHGYTF	-	14	TRBD1	TRBJ1-2	TRBV4-2
TGTGCCATCAGTGATAGGACAGGGGGGAAAGATACGCAGTATTTT	CAISDRTGGKDTQYF	-	15	TRBD1	TRBJ2-3	TRBV10-3
TGCGCCAGCAGCTTGGGGCCGACAGGAACTCAAGAGACCCAGTACTTC	CASSLGPTGTQETQYF	-	16	-	TRBJ2-5	TRBV5-1
TGTGCCAGCAGCTTAGGTCCAGGTTCTTCTGGAAACACCATATATTTT	CASSLGPGSSGNTIYF	-	16	-	TRBJ1-3	TRBV7-2
TGTGCCAGTAGTATCATTCGGGACAGCGACGAAGCTTTCTTT	CASSIIRDSDEAFF	-	14	TRBD1	TRBJ1-1	TRBV19
TGTGCCAGCAGCGAGGGCTGGAGGAACACTGAAGCTTTCTTT	CASSEGWRNTEAFF	-	14	-	TRBJ1-1	TRBV6-1
TGTGCCAGCAGCTTAGCAGGGGGCGTATTAAAAACTGAAGCTTTCTTT	CASSLAGGVLKTEAFF	-	16	TRBD1	TRBJ1-1	TRBV5-4
TGTGCCAGCAGCGTAGCTGAAGCTCAGCCCCAGCATTTT	CASSVAEAQPQHF	-	13	-	TRBJ1-5	TRBV9
TGTGCCAGCTCACAAACCACGGTCACTTTTAGCCCAACTAACTATGGCTACACCTTC	CASSQTTVTFSPTNYGYTF	once	19	-	TRBJ1-2	TRBV18
TGTGCCAGCAGCTCTCGTCCGGGACAGGTTTTCGAAGCTTTCTTT	CASSSRPGQVFEAFF	-	15	TRBD1	TRBJ1-1	TRBV7-8
TGCGCCAGCAGCCAAGAGAGGAACCAAGCGGGGCCCTACGAGCAGTACTTC	CASSQERNQAGPYEQYF	-	17	TRBD2	TRBJ2-7	TRBV4-1
TGTGCCAGCAGTTACATTGACGGGGGGGCCTACGAGCAGTACTTC	CASSYIDGGAYEQYF	-	15	TRBD2	TRBJ2-7	TRBV6-5
TGTGCCAGCAGATATGGACAGGGGCCCACCACAGATACGCAGTATTTT	CASRYGQGPTTDTQYF	-	16	TRBD1	TRBJ2-3	TRBV5-6